These 28 T cell receptor beta chains were all obtained from the same sample, sequenced in a study of cytomegalovirus exposure and HLA in healthy donors. Researchers ran the PCR with 60 Vbeta and 13 Jbeta primers. Here immunoSEQ multiplex PCR was the method, and the copy in TCRdb shows in-frame clones only, minus some. The data show 90,000 to 110,000 clones, about 80% seen once. Sequencing used PBMCs. These receptors all come from a woman in her forties or fifties in good health and CMV-seropositive.

The CDR3 bases are TGCGCCAGCAGCCAAGCACAGGGTGCTGAAGCTTTCTTT. Translation gives CASSQAQGAEAFF. V usage is TRBV4-3 and J usage is TRBJ1-1, with D perhaps matching TRBD1 (6 bases). Per germline, CDR1 LGHNA and CDR2 YSLEER. Between the trimmed V and J ends, which lost 1 base and 6 bases, there was a span of 9 bases. This CDR3 spans 13 amino acids.

This clone has more than one count but fewer than ten. This sequence joins TRBV19 and TRBJ1-1; 8 bases align to TRBD1. V trimming: 6 bases; J trimming: 11 bases; junction bases outside the gene matches: 5. In germline, CDR1 is LNHDA, CDR2 SQIVND (reference sequence). The CDR3 has 11 residues. This CDR3 is CASRDRDDAFF. For the CDR3, the DNA is TGTGCCAGTAGGGACAGGGATGATGCTTTCTTT.

The chain recombines TRBV29-1 with TRBJ2-1, with 7 bases that match TRBD2. The germline V gene has CDR1 SQVTM and CDR2 ANQGSEA. The CDR3 consists of 15 residues. The V segment lost 2 bases and the J segment 2 bases; nucleotides outside the gene matches: 6. The CDR3 here is CSVELAESTYNEQFF. The CDR3 region has the DNA TGCAGCGTTGAACTAGCGGAATCTACCTACAATGAGCAGTTCTTC.

This chain links TRBV5-6 with TRBJ1-1, with TRBD1 matching over 9 bases. Germline loops: CDR1 SGHDT, CDR2 YYEEEE. V gave up 3 bases and J gave up 1 base; unmatched junction bases: 7. CDR3 length: 16 residues. DNA for the CDR3: TGTGCCAGCAGCTCGGAAAACAGGGGGCGGAACACTGAAGCTTTCTTT. This translates into CASSSENRGRNTEAFF.

This clone was recorded once. At one of its ends the junction is not consistent with the germline gene, which may arise from a read error. V gene TRBV7-9 combines with J gene TRBJ2-5; possibly TRBD2 for D (6 bases). Germline V CDR1 and CDR2: SEHNR, FQNEAQ (reference sequence). This CDR3 is built from 14 residues. CDR3 sequence reads: CSSSLQRDQETQYF. Written as DNA, the CDR3 is TGTTCCAGCAGCTTACAGCGGGACCAAGAGACCCAGTACTTC.

The chain uses TRBV18 and TRBJ1-2; D ambiguous. The germline V gene encodes CDR1 KGHSH and CDR2 LQKENI. The V and J ends lost 3 bases and 4 bases respectively, with 12 bases between them. The CDR3 runs 14 residues. CDR3 nucleotides: TGTGCCAGCTCACCTTCCGCAGTTGCCTATGGCTACACCTTC. Translating it yields CASSPSAVAYGYTF.

V is TRBV18 and J is TRBJ2-5; no firm D call. CDR3 length: 15 residues. Trimming took 0 bases from V and 4 from J, leaving 12 bases between them. Germline V gene sequence: CDR1 KGHSH, CDR2 LQKENI. Here the CDR3 reads CASSPPVTIRETQYF. In nucleotides, the CDR3 is TGTGCCAGCTCACCACCAGTGACAATCCGAGAGACCCAGTACTTC.

There are a few counts of this clone. This chain links TRBV4-1 with TRBJ1-6; tentatively, D is TRBD1 (5 bases). CDR1 and CDR2 (germline): MGHRA, YSYEKL. There are 15 residues in the CDR3. Trimming pared 0 bases from V and 13 bases from J, leaving 16 bases between. Here the CDR3 DNA reads TGCGCCAGCAGCCAAGAGTTAACAGGCGTCAGGCCCCTCCACTTT. Translation gives CASSQELTGVRPLHF.

This clone was detected a few times. V usage is TRBV2 and J usage is TRBJ2-5, with TRBD1 identical over 9 bases. Looked up from germline, CDR1 is SNHLY and CDR2 is FYNNEI. The trim removed 0 bases at V and 5 bases at J, leaving 7 bases unmatched. The CDR3 extends over 16 amino acids. DNA for the CDR3: TGTGCCAGCAGTGAAGCGGGACAGGGAGGTTTGGAGACCCAGTACTTC. This gives the protein CASSEAGQGGLETQYF.

This chain uses TRBV6-6 with TRBJ2-2, with D maybe TRBD2 (6 bases). Germline V gene sequence: CDR1 MNHNY, CDR2 SVGAGI (reference sequence). V was trimmed by 6 bases and J by 4 bases, leaving 12 bases between them. The CDR3 contains 14 residues. The CDR3 DNA reads as TGTGCCAGCAGCACGGGACTCCCCACCGGGGAGCTGTTTTTT. Its protein is CASSTGLPTGELFF.

The chain couples TRBV4-2 to TRBJ1-3, with TRBD1 matching 8 bases. Germline values: CDR1 LGHNA, CDR2 YNFKEQ. This CDR3 spans 14 amino acids. V was clipped by 1 base and J by 4 bases; unmatched bases: 0. CDR3 loop: CASSQGTGGNTIYF. CDR3 nucleotide sequence: TGTGCCAGCAGCCAAGGGACAGGGGGAAACACCATATATTTT.

This chain connects TRBV11-2 to TRBJ2-2; no reliable D call. This CDR3 contains 13 residues. V lost 1 base to trimming and J lost 4 bases, with 4 bases between them. CDR1 is SGHAT and CDR2 is FQNNGV in the germline V gene. DNA of the CDR3: TGTGCCAGCAGCTTAGGACTCACCGGGGAGCTGTTTTTT. Translating it yields CASSLGLTGELFF.

J is TRBJ1-2 and V is TRBV6-1; D may be TRBD1 (5 bases). V was shortened by 8 bases and J by 8 bases, with 12 bases between the two germline ends. Germline-derived CDR1 and CDR2 are MNHNS and SASEGT. The CDR3 has 11 amino acids. The CDR3 protein is CASRGYRGYTF. The CDR3 DNA follows: TGTGCCAGCCGGGGGTACCGCGGCTACACCTTC.

The chain is built from TRBV11-2 and TRBJ2-1, with 7 bases fitting TRBD1. Germline V lookup: CDR1 SGHAT, CDR2 FQNNGV. J lost 7 bases, V lost 5 bases, and 2 bases had no gene match. The CDR3 has 12 amino acids. CDR3 residues: CASSPTGNEQFF. For the CDR3, the DNA is TGTGCCAGCAGCCCGACAGGGAATGAGCAGTTCTTC.

This clone has more than one count but fewer than ten. The genes are TRBV12-5 and TRBJ2-7; D might be TRBD1 (6 bases). V lost 4 bases to trimming and J lost 0 bases, with 13 bases between them. CDR3 length: 15 amino acids. CDR1 is LGHNT, CDR2 FRNRAP, per germline. The CDR3 loop is CASGSPGAGSYEQYF. Written as DNA, the CDR3 is TGTGCTAGTGGTTCCCCAGGGGCAGGCTCCTACGAGCAGTACTTC.

The rearrangement uses TRBV4-1 and TRBJ2-2, with a weak D call TRBD2 (5 bases). Germline CDR1 and CDR2: MGHRA and YSYEKL. V shed 1 base and J shed 6 bases, with 12 bases lying between them. This CDR3 has 15 residues. The CDR3 spells CASSQVVGRAGELFF. The CDR3 DNA follows: TGCGCCAGCAGCCAAGTTGTAGGGCGGGCCGGGGAGCTGTTTTTT.

V usage is TRBV6-6 and J usage is TRBJ1-1, with TRBD1 matching over 8 bases. The germline CDR1 and CDR2 sequences are MNHNY and SVGAGI (reference sequence). The CDR3 has 13 residues. V dropped 10 bases and J dropped 5; count of bases not matched to a gene: 9. This chain's CDR3 is CATSTGERTEAFF. In DNA form, the CDR3 reads TGTGCCACCTCGACAGGGGAAAGGACTGAAGCTTTCTTT.

This rearrangement joins TRBV11-2 to TRBJ2-7; D not certain. CDR3 size: 14 residues. The germline V gene encodes CDR1 SGHAT and CDR2 FQNNGV. Trimming cost V 1 base and J 4 bases, with 11 bases left between them. The CDR3 DNA reads as TGTGCCAGCAGCTTAGGTCCAGGATGGTACGAGCAGTACTTC. Protein sequence: CASSLGPGWYEQYF.

This clone turned up a few times. A much larger clone differs by one base, so this may be a read error. V usage is TRBV10-3 and J usage is TRBJ2-6; D is perhaps TRBD2 (6 bases). V shed 10 bases and J shed 0 bases, with 13 bases lying between them. Germline CDR1 ENHRY, CDR2 SYGVKD. CDR3 length: 15 residues. The DNA for the CDR3 is TGTGCCAGCAGCTTCGGGAGCTCTGGGGCCAACGTCCTGACTTTC. This codes for CASSFGSSGANVLTF.

The gene calls are TRBV28 and TRBJ2-7; TRBD2 agrees at 15 bases. This CDR3 is built from 16 residues. V dropped 7 bases and J dropped 7; count of bases not matched to a gene: 11. CDR1 MDHEN and CDR2 SYDVKM come from the germline V gene. In nucleotides, the CDR3 is TGTGCCAGCAAGCCTGGGACTAGCGGGGGGCACAGAGAGCAGTACTTC. Translation: CASKPGTSGGHREQYF.

The chain recombines TRBV5-6 with TRBJ2-5; 10 nucleotides line up with TRBD2. The J segment lost 6 bases and the V segment lost 2 bases, leaving 13 bases of the junction unmatched. The CDR3 contains 17 residues. From germline, CDR1 is SGHDT and CDR2 YYEEEE. The CDR3 DNA reads TGTGCCAGCAGCTTCGCTAGCGGGGGCCCTGTGCGTAAGACCCAGTACTTC. Translation gives CASSFASGGPVRKTQYF.

The gene calls are TRBV5-1 and TRBJ2-1; 13 nucleotides line up with TRBD2. CDR1 is SGHRS, CDR2 YFSETQ, per germline. CDR3 length equals 15 residues. The V gene end was trimmed by 3 bases and the J gene end by 6 bases; junction bases not matched to a gene: 3. Here the CDR3 reads CASSWGTSGTNEQFF. The CDR3, as DNA: TGCGCCAGCAGCTGGGGGACTAGCGGGACCAATGAGCAGTTCTTC.

This clone came up a few times. This chain connects TRBV9 to TRBJ1-1, with D hard to call. The CDR3 totals 15 residues. Germline V gives CDR1 SGDLS, CDR2 YYNGEE. The V gene lost 0 bases and the J gene lost 3 bases, with 12 bases spanning the gap. CDR3 sequence: CASSVGPLVDTEAFF. The CDR3 coding sequence is TGTGCCAGCAGCGTAGGCCCACTGGTCGACACTGAAGCTTTCTTT.

This chain connects TRBV9 to TRBJ2-1, with TRBD1 matching over 7 bases. V was pared by 3 bases and J by 0 bases, with 6 bases of the junction left unmatched. Germline CDR1 SGDLS, CDR2 YYNGEE. The CDR3 contains 16 residues. The CDR3 is CASSAEGALSYNEQFF. CDR3 bases: TGTGCCAGCAGCGCCGAGGGGGCCCTCTCCTACAATGAGCAGTTCTTC.

V is TRBV11-3 and J is TRBJ2-1; D is perhaps TRBD1 (5 bases). CDR3 length: 12 amino acids. V lost 6 bases, J lost 8 bases, and 11 bases lay in between. Germline V gives CDR1 SGHNT, CDR2 YENEEA. As DNA, the CDR3 is TGTGCCAGCAGTCAGCAGGGTGATGAGCAGTTCTTC. It encodes CASSQQGDEQFF.

This sequence joins TRBV5-4 and TRBJ2-2; TRBD1 matches at 8 bases. CDR1 is SGHNT and CDR2 is YYREEE in the germline V gene (reference sequence). V gave up 4 bases and J gave up 1 base; unmatched junction bases: 6. There are 16 residues in the CDR3. CDR3 protein: CASSGRQGMNTGELFF. The CDR3, as DNA: TGTGCCAGCAGCGGACGACAGGGGATGAACACCGGGGAGCTGTTTTTT.

This clone was found a few times. The DNA of the CDR3 is TGTGCCAGCAGCTTGTGGCAGTCCTATGGCTACACCTTC. Protein product: CASSLWQSYGYTF. This chain uses TRBV7-9 with TRBJ1-2, with D unresolved. The germline V and J ends were trimmed by 3 bases and 4 bases, with 9 bases remaining between them. The CDR3 runs 13 residues. CDR1 and CDR2 from the germline V gene are SEHNR and FQNEAQ (reference sequence). Supplemented by reference TRBV7-9 and TRBJ1-2, the full variable domain reads DTGVSQNPRHKITKRGQNVTFRCDPISEHNRLYWYRQTLGQGPEFLTYFQNEAQLEKSRLLSDRFSAERPKGSFSTLEIQRTEQGDSAMYLCASSLWQSYGYTFGSGTRLTVV.

This chain joins TRBV6-1 and TRBJ2-3; possibly TRBD2 for D (5 bases). Between the trimmed V and J ends, which lost 5 bases and 8 bases, there was a span of 14 bases. Germline CDR1 reads MNHNS; CDR2 reads SASEGT. The CDR3 length is 13 residues. Here the CDR3 reads CASSLEQRGTQYF. The CDR3, as DNA: TGTGCCAGCAGTTTGGAGCAACGGGGTACGCAGTATTTT.